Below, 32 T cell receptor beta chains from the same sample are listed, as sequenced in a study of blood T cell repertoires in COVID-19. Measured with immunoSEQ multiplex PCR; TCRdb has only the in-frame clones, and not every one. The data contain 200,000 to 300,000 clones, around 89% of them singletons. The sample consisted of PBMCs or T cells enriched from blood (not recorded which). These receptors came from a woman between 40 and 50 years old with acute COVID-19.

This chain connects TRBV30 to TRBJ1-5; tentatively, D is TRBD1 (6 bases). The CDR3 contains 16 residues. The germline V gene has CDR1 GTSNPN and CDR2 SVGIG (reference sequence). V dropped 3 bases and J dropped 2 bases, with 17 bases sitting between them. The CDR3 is CAWSIQGLRGNQPQHF. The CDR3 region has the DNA TGTGCCTGGAGCATACAGGGACTAAGGGGCAATCAGCCCCAGCATTTT. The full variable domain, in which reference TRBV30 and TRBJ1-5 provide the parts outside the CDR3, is SQTIHQWPATLVQPVGSPLSLECTVEGTSNPNLYWYRQAAGRGLQLLFYSVGIGQISSEVPQNLSASRPQDRQFILSSKKLLLSDSGFYLCAWSIQGLRGNQPQHFGDGTRLSIL.

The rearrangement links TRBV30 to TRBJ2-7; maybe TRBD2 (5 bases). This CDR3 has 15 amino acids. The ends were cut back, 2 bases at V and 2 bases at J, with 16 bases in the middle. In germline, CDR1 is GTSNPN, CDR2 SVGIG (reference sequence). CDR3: CAWSPSTGKTYEQYF. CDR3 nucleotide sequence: TGTGCCTGGAGTCCATCGACGGGGAAAACCTACGAGCAGTACTTC.

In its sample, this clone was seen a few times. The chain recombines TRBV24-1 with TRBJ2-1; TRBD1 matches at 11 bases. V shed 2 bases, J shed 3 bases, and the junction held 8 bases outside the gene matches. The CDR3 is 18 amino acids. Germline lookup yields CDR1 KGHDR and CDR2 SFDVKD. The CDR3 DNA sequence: TGTGCCACCAGTGATTCGACCTCCGGGACAGGGGGCTACAATGAGCAGTTCTTC. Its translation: CATSDSTSGTGGYNEQFF.

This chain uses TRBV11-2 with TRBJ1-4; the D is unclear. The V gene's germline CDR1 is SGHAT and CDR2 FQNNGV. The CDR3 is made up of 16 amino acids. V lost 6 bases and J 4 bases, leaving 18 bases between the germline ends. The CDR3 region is CASSLNRPPLNEKLFF. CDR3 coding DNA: TGTGCCAGCAGTCTAAACCGCCCCCCTCTTAATGAAAAACTGTTTTTT.

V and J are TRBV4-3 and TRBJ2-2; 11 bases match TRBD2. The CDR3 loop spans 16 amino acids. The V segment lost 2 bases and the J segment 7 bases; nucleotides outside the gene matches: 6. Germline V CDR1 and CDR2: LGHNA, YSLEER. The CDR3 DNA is TGCGCCAGCAGCCAACTAGCGGGAGGACGGGGCGGGGAGCTGTTTTTT. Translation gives CASSQLAGGRGGELFF.

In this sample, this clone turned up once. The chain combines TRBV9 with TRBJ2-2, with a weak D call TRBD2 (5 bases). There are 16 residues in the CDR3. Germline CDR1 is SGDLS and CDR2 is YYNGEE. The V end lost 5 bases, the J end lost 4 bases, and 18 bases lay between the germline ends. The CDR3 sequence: CASRTGVGRSTGELFF. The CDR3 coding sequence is TGTGCCAGCAGAACCGGGGTGGGGAGAAGCACCGGGGAGCTGTTTTTT. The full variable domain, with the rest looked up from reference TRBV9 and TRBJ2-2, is DSGVTQTPKHLITATGQRVTLRCSPRSGDLSVYWYQQSLDQGLQFLIQYYNGEERAKGNILERFSAQQFPDLHSELNLSSLELGDSALYFCASRTGVGRSTGELFFGEGSRLTVL.

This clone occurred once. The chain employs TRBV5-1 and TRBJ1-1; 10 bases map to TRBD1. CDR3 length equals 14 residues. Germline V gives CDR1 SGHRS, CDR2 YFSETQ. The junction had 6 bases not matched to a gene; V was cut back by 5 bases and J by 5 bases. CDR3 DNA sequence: TGCGCCAGCAGGACAGGGGGCGTTTTAACTGAAGCTTTCTTT. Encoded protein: CASRTGGVLTEAFF.

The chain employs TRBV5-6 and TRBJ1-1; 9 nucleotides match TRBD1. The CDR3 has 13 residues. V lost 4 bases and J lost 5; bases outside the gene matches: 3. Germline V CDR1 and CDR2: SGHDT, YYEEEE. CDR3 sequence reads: CASSRTGETEAFF. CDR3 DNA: TGTGCCAGCAGCCGGACAGGGGAAACTGAAGCTTTCTTT.

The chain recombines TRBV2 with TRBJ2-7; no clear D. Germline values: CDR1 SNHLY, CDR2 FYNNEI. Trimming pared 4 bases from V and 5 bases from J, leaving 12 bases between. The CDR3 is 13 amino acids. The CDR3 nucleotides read TGTGCCAGCAGTGTTTACCAGAATAACGAGCAGTACGTC. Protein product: CASSVYQNNEQYV.

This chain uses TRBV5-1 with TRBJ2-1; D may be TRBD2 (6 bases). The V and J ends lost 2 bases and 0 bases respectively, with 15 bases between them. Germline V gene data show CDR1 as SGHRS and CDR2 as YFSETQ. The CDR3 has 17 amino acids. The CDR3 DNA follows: TGCGCCAGCAGCTTATCTAGTAGCGGAAGCTCCTACAATGAGCAGTTCTTC. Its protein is CASSLSSSGSSYNEQFF.

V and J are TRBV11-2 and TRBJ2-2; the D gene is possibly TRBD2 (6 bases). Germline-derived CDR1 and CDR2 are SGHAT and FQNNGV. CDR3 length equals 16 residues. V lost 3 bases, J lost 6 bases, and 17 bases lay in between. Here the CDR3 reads CASSLGTGGKAGELFF. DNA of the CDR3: TGTGCCAGCAGCTTGGGCACTGGGGGGAAGGCCGGGGAGCTGTTTTTT.

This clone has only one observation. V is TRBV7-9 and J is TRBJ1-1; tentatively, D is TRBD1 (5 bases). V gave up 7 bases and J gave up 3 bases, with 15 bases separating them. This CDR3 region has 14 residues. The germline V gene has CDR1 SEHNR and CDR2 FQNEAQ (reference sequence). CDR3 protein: CASNRPTGDTEAFF. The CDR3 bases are TGTGCCAGCAACCGTCCCACAGGAGACACTGAAGCTTTCTTT.

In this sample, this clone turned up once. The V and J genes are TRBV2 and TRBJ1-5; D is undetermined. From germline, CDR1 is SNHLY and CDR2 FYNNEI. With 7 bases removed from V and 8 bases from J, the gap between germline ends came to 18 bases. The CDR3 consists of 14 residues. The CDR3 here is CASTESRGMEPQHF. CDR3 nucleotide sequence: TGTGCCAGCACCGAGTCGAGAGGGATGGAGCCCCAGCATTTT.

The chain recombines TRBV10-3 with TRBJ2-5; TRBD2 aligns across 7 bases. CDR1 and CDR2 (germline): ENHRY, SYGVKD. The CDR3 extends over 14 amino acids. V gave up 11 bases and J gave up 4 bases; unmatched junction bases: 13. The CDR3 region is CASSVSGGGETQYF. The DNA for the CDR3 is TGTGCCTCCTCAGTGAGTGGGGGGGGAGAGACCCAGTACTTC.

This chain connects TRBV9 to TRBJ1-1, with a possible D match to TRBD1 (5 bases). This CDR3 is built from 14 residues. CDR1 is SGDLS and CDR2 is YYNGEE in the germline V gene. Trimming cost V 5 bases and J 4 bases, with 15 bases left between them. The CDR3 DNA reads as TGTGCCAGCAGTGCTGGGGGGTATGGCACTGAAGCTTTCTTT. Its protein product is CASSAGGYGTEAFF. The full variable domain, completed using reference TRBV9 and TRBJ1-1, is DSGVTQTPKHLITATGQRVTLRCSPRSGDLSVYWYQQSLDQGLQFLIQYYNGEERAKGNILERFSAQQFPDLHSELNLSSLELGDSALYFCASSAGGYGTEAFFGQGTRLTVV.

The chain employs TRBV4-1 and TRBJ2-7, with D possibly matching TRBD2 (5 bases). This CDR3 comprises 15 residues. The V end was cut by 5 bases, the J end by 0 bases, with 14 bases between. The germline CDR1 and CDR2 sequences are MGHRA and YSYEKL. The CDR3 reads CASSVRVDYSYEQYF. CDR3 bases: TGCGCCAGCAGCGTCCGGGTCGACTACTCCTACGAGCAGTACTTC.

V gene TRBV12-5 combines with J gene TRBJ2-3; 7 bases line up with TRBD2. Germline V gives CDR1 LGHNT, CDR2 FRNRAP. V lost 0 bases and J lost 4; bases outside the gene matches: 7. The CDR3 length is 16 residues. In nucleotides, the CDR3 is TGTGCTAGTGGTTTGGTACTAAGCGGGGTCGCAGATACGCAGTATTTT. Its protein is CASGLVLSGVADTQYF.

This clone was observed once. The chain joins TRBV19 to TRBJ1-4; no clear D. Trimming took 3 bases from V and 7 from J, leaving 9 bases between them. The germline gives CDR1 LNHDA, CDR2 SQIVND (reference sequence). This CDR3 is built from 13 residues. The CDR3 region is CASSIRGVEKLFF. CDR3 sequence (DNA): TGTGCCAGTAGTATTCGGGGTGTTGAAAAACTGTTTTTT.

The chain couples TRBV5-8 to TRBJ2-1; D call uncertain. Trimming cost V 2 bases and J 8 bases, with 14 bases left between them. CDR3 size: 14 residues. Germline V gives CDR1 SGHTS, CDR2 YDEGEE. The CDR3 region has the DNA TGTGCCAGCAGCTTTTACCACGAGAGGCATGAGCAGTTCTTC. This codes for CASSFYHERHEQFF.

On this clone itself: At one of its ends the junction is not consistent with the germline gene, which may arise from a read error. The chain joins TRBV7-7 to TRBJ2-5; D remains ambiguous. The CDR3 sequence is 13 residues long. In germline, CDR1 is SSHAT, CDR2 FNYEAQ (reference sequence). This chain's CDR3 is CASSPGGQETQYF. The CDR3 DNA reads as TGTGCTAGCAGCCCGGGTGGCCAAGAGACCCAGTACTTC.

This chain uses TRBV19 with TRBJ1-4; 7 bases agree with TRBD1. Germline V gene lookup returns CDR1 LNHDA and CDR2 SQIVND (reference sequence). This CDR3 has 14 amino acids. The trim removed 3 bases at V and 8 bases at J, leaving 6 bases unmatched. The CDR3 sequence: CASSIGQVDEKLFF. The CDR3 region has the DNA TGTGCCAGTAGTATCGGACAGGTCGACGAAAAACTGTTTTTT.

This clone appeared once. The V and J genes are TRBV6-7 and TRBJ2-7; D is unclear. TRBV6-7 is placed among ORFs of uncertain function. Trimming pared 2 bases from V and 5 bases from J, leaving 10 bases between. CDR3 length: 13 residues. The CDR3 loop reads CASSYPHNDEQYF. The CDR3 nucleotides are TGTGCCAGCAGTTACCCTCACAACGACGAGCAGTACTTC.

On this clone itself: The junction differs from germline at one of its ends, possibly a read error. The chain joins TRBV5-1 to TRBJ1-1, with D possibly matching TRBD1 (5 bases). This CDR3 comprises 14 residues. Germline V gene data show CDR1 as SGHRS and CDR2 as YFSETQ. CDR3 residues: CASSLEGIYTEAFF. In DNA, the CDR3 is TGCGCCAGCAGTTTGGAGGGGATCTACACTGAAGCTTTCTTT.

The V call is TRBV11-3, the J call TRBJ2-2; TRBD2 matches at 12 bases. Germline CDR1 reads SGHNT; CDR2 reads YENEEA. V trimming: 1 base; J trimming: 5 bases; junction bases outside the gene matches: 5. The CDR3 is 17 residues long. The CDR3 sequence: CASSLATSGSMTGELFF. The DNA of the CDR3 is TGTGCCAGCAGCTTAGCGACTAGCGGGAGTATGACCGGGGAGCTGTTTTTT.

The CDR3, as DNA: TGCGCCAGCAGCTTGGGAGGGTATAATCAGCCCCAGCATTTT. It encodes CASSLGGYNQPQHF. The chain joins TRBV5-1 to TRBJ1-5; D is uncertain. The V end was cut by 0 bases, the J end by 4 bases, with 8 bases between. CDR3 length equals 14 residues. CDR1 is SGHRS and CDR2 is YFSETQ in the germline V gene.

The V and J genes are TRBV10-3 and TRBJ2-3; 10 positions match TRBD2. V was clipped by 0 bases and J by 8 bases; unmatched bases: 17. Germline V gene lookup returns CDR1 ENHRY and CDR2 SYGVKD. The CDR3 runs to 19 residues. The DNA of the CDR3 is TGTGCCATCAGTGAGTCACCGGCTAGCGGGGGCCTAAGAACAAGTACGCAGTATTTT. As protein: CAISESPASGGLRTSTQYF.

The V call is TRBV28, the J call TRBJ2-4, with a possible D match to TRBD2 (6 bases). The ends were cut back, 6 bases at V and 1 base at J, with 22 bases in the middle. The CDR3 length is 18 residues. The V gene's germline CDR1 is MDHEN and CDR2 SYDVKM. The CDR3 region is CASSRPSRAGLAKNIQYF. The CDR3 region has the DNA TGTGCCAGCAGCAGACCCTCGAGGGCGGGGTTGGCCAAAAACATTCAGTACTTC.

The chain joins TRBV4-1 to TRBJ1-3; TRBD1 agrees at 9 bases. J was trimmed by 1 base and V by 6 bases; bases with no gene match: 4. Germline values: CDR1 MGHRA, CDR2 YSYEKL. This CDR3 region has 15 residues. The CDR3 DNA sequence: TGCGCCAGCAGGGCTGGGACAGGGTCTGGAAACACCATATATTTT. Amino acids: CASRAGTGSGNTIYF.

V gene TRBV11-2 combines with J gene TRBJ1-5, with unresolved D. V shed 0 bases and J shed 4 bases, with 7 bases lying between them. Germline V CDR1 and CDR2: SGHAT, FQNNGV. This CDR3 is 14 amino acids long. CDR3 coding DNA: TGTGCCAGCAGCTTAGACGGACTGAATCAGCCCCAGCATTTT. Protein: CASSLDGLNQPQHF. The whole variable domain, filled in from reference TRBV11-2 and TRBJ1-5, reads EAGVAQSPRYKIIEKRQSVAFWCNPISGHATLYWYQQILGQGPKLLIQFQNNGVVDDSQLPKDRFSAERLKGVDSTLKIQPAKLEDSAVYLCASSLDGLNQPQHFGDGTRLSIL.

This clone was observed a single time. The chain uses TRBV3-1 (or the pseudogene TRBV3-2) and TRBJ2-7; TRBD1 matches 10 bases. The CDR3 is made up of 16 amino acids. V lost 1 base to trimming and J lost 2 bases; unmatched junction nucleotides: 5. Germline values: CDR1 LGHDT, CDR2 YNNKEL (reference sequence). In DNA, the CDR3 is TGTGCCAGCAGCCAAGCCGGGACAGGGGTTACCTACGAGCAGTACGTC. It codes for CASSQAGTGVTYEQYV.

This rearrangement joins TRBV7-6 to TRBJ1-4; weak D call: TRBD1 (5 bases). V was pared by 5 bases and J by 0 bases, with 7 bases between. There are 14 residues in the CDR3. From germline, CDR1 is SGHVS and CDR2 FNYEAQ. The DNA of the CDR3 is TGTGCCAGCAGCCGACAGACAACTAATGAAAAACTGTTTTTT. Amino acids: CASSRQTTNEKLFF. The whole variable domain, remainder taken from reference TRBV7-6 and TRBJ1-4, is GAGVSQSPRYKVTKRGQDVALRCDPISGHVSLYWYRQALGQGPEFLTYFNYEAQQDKSGLPNDRFSAERPEGSISTLTIQRTEQRDSAMYRCASSRQTTNEKLFFGSGTQLSVL.

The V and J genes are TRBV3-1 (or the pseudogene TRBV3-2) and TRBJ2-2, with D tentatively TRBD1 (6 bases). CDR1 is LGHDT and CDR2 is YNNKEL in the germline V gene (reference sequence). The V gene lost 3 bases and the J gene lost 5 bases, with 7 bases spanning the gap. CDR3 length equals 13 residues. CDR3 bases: TGTGCCAGCAGCCAGAGGGGGACCGGGGAGCTGTTTTTT. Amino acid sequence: CASSQRGTGELFF.